The next 11 T cell receptor beta chains were all read from a single sample in a study of T cell responses to AZD1222 COVID-19 vaccine listed by TCRdb under 2021. Receptor libraries were prepared by the immunoSEQ multiplex PCR assay. TCRdb obtained this table from immuneACCESS and retained in-frame rearrangements with V and J assigned. These tables miss some clones; where compared with another copy, unresolved V genes account for less than half of the shortfall, and the remainder is unexplained. The sample profile shows about 83,000 clones; 80% to 95% of them were found once. The biggest ten clones account for 4.5% of the sample. Sample time point, as interpreted from the label and publication: baseline before first vaccination. The treatment or condition label, read with the paper, signifies: meningococcal conjugate vaccine given as trial control. The source was peripheral blood, collected on day 0 of MenACWY control vaccination. The receptors originated from an adult in good health.

V gene TRBV7-9 combines with J gene TRBJ1-5; 9 bases are shared with TRBD1. Trimming at V came to 3 bases and at J to 2 bases, leaving 5 bases not matched to a gene. Germline V CDR1 and CDR2: SEHNR, FQNEAQ (reference sequence). The CDR3 runs 16 residues. DNA for the CDR3: TGTGCCAGCAGCTTTGGGACAGGGAGAGGCAATCAGCCCCAGCATTTT. Amino acid sequence: CASSFGTGRGNQPQHF.

The chain joins TRBV6-4 to TRBJ1-1, with unresolved D. The germline V and J ends were trimmed by 3 bases and 3 bases, with 8 bases remaining between them. The V gene's germline CDR1 is MRHNA and CDR2 SNTAGT. CDR3 length: 13 residues. The CDR3, as DNA: TGTGCCAGCAGTGAAGATATATACACTGAAGCTTTCTTT. Its protein is CASSEDIYTEAFF.

This chain links TRBV7-9 with TRBJ1-2; maybe TRBD1 (5 bases). The CDR3 runs 12 residues. CDR1 and CDR2 (germline): SEHNR, FQNEAQ (reference sequence). Trimming shortened V by 2 bases and J by 6 bases, and 7 bases separated the two germline ends. The CDR3 region has the DNA TGTGCCAGCAGCTTAAGCAGGGATGGCTACACCTTC. It translates to CASSLSRDGYTF.

The rearrangement links TRBV2 to TRBJ2-1, with D perhaps TRBD1 or TRBD2 (5 bases each). Trimming removed 5 bases at V and 8 bases at J, with 19 bases between. The CDR3 sequence is 15 residues long. Germline V CDR1 and CDR2: SNHLY, FYNNEI. In nucleotides, the CDR3 is TGTGCCAGCAGTACCGGGATAACGAGGGGCGATGAGCAGTTCTTC. Its protein product is CASSTGITRGDEQFF.

The genes are TRBV13 and TRBJ2-4; 7 bases are shared with TRBD1. The V gene's germline CDR1 is PRHDT and CDR2 FYEKMQ (reference sequence). Trimming at V came to 2 bases and at J to 8 bases, leaving 15 bases not matched to a gene. The CDR3 is made up of 17 amino acids. CDR3 bases: TGTGCCAGCAGCTTATGGAGACAGGGAGTTGGGTTAGACATTCAGTACTTC. Protein: CASSLWRQGVGLDIQYF.

The rearrangement joins TRBV5-8 to TRBJ2-3, with TRBD2 as a possible D gene (6 bases). Germline CDR1 and CDR2: SGHTS and YDEGEE. This CDR3 region has 14 residues. Trimming removed 5 bases from V and 3 bases from J, with 13 bases in between. The CDR3 DNA follows: TGTGCCAGCAGGGATGGGACTTCTACAGATACGCAGTATTTT. The encoded protein is CASRDGTSTDTQYF. Variable domain in full (rest from reference TRBV5-8 and TRBJ2-3): EAGVTQSPTHLIKTRGQQATLRCSPISGHTSVYWYQQALGLGLQFLLWYDEGEERNRGNFPPRFSGRQFPNYSSELNVNALELEDSALYLCASRDGTSTDTQYFGPGTRLTVL.

This chain uses TRBV2 with TRBJ2-1; TRBD2 matches at 9 bases. The CDR3 covers 16 residues. Per germline, CDR1 SNHLY and CDR2 FYNNEI. V shed 6 bases, J shed 0 bases, and the junction held 6 bases outside the gene matches. CDR3 sequence reads: CASRDLAGSSYNEQFF. CDR3 bases: TGTGCCAGCAGAGATCTAGCGGGGAGCTCCTACAATGAGCAGTTCTTC.

V and J are TRBV9 and TRBJ2-7, with D perhaps TRBD2 (5 bases). CDR1 and CDR2 (germline): SGDLS, YYNGEE. The germline V and J ends were trimmed by 4 bases and 7 bases, with 21 bases remaining between them. CDR3 length: 15 residues. CDR3 bases: TGTGCCAGCAGCCAGAGGGCTACCGGATTTTTAGAGCAGTACTTC. The encoded protein is CASSQRATGFLEQYF.

A remark on this clone: This specimen includes other DNA sequences encoding the same CDR3. The chain links TRBV3-1 (or the pseudogene TRBV3-2) to TRBJ2-7, with unresolved D. Germline assignment: CDR1 LGHDT and CDR2 YNNKEL (reference sequence). The V and J ends lost 1 base and 5 bases respectively, with 6 bases between them. The CDR3 consists of 12 residues. This chain's CDR3 is CASSQGSDEQYF. The DNA of the CDR3 is TGTGCCAGCAGCCAAGGGAGCGACGAGCAGTACTTC.

The table lists this clone with a count of one. The chain is built from TRBV27 and TRBJ1-2, with D possibly matching TRBD1 (5 bases). Germline CDR1 MNHEY, CDR2 SMNVEV (reference sequence). V was shortened by 0 bases and J by 5 bases, with 16 bases between the two germline ends. There are 16 residues in the CDR3. CDR3 protein: CASSLSIDSPLYGYTF. The CDR3, as DNA: TGTGCCAGCAGTTTATCGATAGACAGCCCCTTGTATGGCTACACCTTC.

The genes are TRBV27 and TRBJ1-1; unclear D gene. The V gene lost 6 bases and the J gene lost 4 bases, with 21 bases spanning the gap. CDR3 length: 16 amino acids. Germline values: CDR1 MNHEY, CDR2 SMNVEV (reference sequence). The CDR3 region has the DNA TGTGCCAGCAGCCGAGGTTCTGGCCTCCGGGGCACTGAAGCTTTCTTT. This codes for CASSRGSGLRGTEAFF.